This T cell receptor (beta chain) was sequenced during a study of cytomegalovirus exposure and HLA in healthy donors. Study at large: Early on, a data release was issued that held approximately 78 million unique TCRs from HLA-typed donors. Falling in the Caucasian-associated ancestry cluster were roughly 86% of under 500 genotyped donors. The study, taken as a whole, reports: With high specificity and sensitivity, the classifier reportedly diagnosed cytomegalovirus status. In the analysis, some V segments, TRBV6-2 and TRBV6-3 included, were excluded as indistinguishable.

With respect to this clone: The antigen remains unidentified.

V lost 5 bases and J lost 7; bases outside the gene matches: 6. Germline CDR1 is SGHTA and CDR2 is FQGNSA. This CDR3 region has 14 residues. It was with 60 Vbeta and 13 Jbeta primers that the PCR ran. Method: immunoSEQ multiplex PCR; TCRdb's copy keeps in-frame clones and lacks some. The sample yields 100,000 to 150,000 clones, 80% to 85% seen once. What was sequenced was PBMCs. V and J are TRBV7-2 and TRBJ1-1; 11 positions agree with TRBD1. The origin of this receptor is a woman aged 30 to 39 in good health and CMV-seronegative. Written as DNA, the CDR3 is TGTGCCAGCAGCCGACCCGGGACAGGGGGTGAAGCTTTCTTT. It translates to CASSRPGTGGEAFF.